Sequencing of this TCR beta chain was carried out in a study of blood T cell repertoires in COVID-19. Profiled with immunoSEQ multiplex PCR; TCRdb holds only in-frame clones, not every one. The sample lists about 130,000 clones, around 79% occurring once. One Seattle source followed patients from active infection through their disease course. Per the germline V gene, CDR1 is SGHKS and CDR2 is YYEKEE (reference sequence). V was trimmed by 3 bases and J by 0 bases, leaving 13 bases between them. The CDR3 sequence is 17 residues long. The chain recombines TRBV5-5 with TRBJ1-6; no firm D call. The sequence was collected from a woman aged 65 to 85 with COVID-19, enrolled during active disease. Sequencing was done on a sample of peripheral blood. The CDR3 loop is CASSSTGGSSYNSPLHF. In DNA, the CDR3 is TGTGCCAGCAGCTCTACCGGCGGGAGCTCCTATAATTCACCCCTCCACTTT.